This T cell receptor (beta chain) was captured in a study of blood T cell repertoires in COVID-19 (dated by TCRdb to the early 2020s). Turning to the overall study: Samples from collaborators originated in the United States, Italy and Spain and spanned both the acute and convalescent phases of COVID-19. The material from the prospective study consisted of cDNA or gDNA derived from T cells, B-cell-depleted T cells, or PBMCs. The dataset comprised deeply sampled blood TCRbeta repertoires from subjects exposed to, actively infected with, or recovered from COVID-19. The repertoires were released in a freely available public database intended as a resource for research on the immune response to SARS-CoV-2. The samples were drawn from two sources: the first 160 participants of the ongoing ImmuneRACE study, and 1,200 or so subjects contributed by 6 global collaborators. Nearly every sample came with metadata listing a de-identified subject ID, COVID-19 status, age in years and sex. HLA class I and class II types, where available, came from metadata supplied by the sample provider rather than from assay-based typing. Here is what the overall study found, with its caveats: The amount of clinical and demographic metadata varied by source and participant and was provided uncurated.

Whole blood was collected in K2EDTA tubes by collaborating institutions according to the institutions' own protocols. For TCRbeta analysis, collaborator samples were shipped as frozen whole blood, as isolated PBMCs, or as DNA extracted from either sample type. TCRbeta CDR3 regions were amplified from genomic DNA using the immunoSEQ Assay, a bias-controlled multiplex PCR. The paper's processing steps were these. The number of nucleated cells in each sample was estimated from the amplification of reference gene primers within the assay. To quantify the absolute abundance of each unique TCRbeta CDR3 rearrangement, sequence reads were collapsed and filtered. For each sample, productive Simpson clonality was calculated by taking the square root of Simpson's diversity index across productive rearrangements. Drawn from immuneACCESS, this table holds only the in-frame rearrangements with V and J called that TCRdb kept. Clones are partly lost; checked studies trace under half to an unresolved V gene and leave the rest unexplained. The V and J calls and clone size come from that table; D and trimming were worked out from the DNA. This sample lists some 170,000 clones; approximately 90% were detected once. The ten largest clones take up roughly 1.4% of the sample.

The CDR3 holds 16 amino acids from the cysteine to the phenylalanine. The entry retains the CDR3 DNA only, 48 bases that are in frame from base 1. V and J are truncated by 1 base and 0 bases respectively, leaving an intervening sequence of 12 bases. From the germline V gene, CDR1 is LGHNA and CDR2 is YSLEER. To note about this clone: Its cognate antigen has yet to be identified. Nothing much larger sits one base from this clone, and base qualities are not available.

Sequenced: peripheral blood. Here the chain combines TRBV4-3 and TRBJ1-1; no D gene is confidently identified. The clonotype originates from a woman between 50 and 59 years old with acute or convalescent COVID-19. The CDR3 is CASSQGPGDMNTEAFF. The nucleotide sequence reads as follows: TGCGCCAGCAGCCAAGGACCGGGAGATATGAACACTGAAGCTTTCTTT.